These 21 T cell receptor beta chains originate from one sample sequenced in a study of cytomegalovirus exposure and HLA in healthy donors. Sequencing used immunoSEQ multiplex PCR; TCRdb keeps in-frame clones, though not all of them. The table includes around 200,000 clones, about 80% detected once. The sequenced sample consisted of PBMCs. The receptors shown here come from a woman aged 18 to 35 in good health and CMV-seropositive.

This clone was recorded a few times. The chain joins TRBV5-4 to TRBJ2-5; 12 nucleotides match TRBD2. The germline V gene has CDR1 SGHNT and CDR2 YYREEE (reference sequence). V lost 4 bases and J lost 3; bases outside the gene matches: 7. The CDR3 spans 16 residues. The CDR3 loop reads CASSVRLAGAEETQYF. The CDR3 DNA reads TGTGCCAGCAGCGTCCGACTAGCGGGGGCTGAAGAGACCCAGTACTTC. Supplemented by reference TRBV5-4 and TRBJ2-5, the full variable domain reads ETGVTQSPTHLIKTRGQQVTLRCSSQSGHNTVSWYQQALGQGPQFIFQYYREEENGRGNFPPRFSGLQFPNYSSELNVNALELDDSALYLCASSVRLAGAEETQYFGPGTRLLVL.

CDR3 DNA: TGTGCCAGCTCACCCCCCGGGCCGGGGGGCTACACCTTC. Translating gives CASSPPGPGGYTF. The rearrangement links TRBV18 to TRBJ1-2; D uncertain. V lost 3 bases, J lost 8 bases, and 13 bases lay in between. Germline V lookup: CDR1 KGHSH, CDR2 LQKENI. CDR3 length equals 13 residues.

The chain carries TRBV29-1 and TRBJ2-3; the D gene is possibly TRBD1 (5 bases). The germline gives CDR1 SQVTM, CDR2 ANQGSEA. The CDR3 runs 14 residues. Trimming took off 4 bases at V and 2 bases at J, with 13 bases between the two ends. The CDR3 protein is CSVGGQLYTDTQYF. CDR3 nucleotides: TGCAGCGTTGGCGGACAATTATACACAGATACGCAGTATTTT.

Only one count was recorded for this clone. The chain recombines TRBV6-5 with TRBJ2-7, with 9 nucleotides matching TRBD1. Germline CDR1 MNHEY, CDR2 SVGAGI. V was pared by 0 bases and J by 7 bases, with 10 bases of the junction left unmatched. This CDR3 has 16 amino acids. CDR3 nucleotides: TGTGCCAGCAGTTACTCCCGTACAGGGGGCTGGGGGGAGCAGTACTTC. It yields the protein CASSYSRTGGWGEQYF.

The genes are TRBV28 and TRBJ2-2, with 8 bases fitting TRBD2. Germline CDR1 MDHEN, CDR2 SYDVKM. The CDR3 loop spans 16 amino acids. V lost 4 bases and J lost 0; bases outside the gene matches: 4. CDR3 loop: CASSSAGATNTGELFF. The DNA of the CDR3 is TGTGCCAGCAGTTCAGCGGGGGCGACGAACACCGGGGAGCTGTTTTTT. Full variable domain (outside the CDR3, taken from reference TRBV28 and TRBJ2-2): DVKVTQSSRYLVKRTGEKVFLECVQDMDHENMFWYRQDPGLGLRLIYFSYDVKMKEKGDIPEGYSVSREKKERFSLILESASTNQTSMYLCASSSAGATNTGELFFGEGSRLTVL.

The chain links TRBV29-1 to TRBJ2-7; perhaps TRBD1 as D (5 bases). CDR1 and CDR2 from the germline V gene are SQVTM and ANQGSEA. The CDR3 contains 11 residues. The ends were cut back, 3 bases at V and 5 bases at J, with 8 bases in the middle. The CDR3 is CSVDRGHEQYF. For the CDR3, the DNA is TGCAGCGTTGATAGGGGTCACGAGCAGTACTTC.

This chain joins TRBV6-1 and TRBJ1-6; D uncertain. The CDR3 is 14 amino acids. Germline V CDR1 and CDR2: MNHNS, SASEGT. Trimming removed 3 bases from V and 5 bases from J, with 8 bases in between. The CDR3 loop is CASSELQNNSPLHF. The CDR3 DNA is TGTGCCAGCAGTGAGTTACAGAATAATTCACCCCTCCACTTT.

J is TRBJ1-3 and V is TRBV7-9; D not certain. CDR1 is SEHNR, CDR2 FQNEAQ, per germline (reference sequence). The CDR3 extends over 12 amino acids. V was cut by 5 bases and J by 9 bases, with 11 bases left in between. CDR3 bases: TGTGCCAGCAGCAAACTCGGAGGCACCATATATTTT. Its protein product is CASSKLGGTIYF.

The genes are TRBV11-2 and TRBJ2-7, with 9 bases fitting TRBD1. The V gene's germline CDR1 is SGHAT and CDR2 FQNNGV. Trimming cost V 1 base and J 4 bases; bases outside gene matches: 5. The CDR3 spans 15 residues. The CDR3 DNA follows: TGTGCCAGCAGCTTAGCGGACAGGGGTGGGTACGAGCAGTACTTC. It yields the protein CASSLADRGGYEQYF.

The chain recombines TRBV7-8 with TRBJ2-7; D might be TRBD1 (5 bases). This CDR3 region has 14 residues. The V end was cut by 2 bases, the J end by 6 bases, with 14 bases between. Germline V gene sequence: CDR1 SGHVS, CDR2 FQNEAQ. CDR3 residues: CASSLRQNPSEQYF. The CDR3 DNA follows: TGTGCCAGCAGCTTAAGACAGAACCCCTCCGAGCAGTACTTC.

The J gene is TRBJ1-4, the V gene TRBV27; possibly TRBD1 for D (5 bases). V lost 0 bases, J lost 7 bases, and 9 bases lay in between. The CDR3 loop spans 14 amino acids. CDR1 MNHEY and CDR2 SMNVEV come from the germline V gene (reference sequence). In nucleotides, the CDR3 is TGTGCCAGCAGTTTATCGGGGGGAATTGAAAAACTGTTTTTT. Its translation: CASSLSGGIEKLFF.

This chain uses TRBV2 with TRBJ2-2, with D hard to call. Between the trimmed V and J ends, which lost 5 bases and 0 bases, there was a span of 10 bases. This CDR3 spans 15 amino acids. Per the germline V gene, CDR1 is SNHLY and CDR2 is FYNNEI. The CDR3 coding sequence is TGTGCCAGCAGTTCGAGAGTCGCGAACACCGGGGAGCTGTTTTTT. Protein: CASSSRVANTGELFF.

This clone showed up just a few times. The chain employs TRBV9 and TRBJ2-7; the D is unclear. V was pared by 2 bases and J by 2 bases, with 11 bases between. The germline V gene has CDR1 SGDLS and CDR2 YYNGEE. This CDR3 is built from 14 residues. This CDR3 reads CASSVSPKAYEQYF. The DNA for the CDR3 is TGTGCCAGCAGCGTTAGCCCTAAAGCCTACGAGCAGTACTTC.

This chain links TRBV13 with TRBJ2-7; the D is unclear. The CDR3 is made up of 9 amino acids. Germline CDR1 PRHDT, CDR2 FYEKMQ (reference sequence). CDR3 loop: CMRRYEQYF. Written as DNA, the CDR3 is TGTATGCGGCGCTACGAGCAGTACTTC.

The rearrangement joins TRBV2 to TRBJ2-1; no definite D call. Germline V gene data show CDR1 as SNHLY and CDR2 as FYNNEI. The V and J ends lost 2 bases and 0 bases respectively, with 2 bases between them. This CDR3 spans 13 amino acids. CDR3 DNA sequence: TGTGCCAGCAGTGAACTCTCCTACAATGAGCAGTTCTTC. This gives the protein CASSELSYNEQFF. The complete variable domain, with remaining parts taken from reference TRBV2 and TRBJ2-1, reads EPEVTQTPSHQVTQMGQEVILRCVPISNHLYFYWYRQILGQKVEFLVSFYNNEISEKSEIFDDQFSVERPDGSNFTLKIRSTKLEDSAMYFCASSELSYNEQFFGPGTRLTVL.

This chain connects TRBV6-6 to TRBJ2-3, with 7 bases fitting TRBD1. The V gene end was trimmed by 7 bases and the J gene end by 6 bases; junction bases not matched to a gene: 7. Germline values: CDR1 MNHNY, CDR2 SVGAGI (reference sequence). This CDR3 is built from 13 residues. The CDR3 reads CASTEDRADTQYF. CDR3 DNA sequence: TGTGCCAGCACCGAAGACAGGGCCGATACGCAGTATTTT.

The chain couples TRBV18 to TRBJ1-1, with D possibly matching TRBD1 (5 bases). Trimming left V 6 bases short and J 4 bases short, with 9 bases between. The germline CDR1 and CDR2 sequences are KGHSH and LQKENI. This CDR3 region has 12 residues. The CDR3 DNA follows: TGTGCCAGCTCCCGGGGGGGCACTGAAGCTTTCTTT. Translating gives CASSRGGTEAFF. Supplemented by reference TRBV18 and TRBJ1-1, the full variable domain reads NAGVMQNPRHLVRRRGQEARLRCSPMKGHSHVYWYRQLPEEGLKFMVYLQKENIIDESGMPKERFSAEFPKEGPSILRIQQVVRGDSAAYFCASSRGGTEAFFGQGTRLTVV.

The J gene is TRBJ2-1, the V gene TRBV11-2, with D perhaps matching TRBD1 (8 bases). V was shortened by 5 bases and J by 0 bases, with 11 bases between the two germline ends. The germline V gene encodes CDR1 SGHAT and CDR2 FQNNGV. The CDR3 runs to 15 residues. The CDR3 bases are TGTGCCAGCAGCACAGGGGGGGGCTCCTACAATGAGCAGTTCTTC. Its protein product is CASSTGGGSYNEQFF. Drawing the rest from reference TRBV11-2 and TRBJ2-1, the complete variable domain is EAGVAQSPRYKIIEKRQSVAFWCNPISGHATLYWYQQILGQGPKLLIQFQNNGVVDDSQLPKDRFSAERLKGVDSTLKIQPAKLEDSAVYLCASSTGGGSYNEQFFGPGTRLTVL.

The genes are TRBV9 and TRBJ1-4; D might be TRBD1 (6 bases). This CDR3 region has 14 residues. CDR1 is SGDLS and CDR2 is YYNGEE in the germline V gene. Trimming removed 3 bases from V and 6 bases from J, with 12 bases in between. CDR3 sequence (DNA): TGTGCCAGCAGCGAGGGGGGGATTGATGAAAAACTGTTTTTT. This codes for CASSEGGIDEKLFF. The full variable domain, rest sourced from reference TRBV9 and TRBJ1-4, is DSGVTQTPKHLITATGQRVTLRCSPRSGDLSVYWYQQSLDQGLQFLIQYYNGEERAKGNILERFSAQQFPDLHSELNLSSLELGDSALYFCASSEGGIDEKLFFGSGTQLSVL.

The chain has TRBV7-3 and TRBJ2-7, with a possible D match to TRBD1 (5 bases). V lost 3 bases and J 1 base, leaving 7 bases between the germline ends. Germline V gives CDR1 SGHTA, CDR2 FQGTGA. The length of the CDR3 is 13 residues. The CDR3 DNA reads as TGTGCCAGCAGCTTGGGGCGGTCCTACGAGCAGTACTTC. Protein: CASSLGRSYEQYF.

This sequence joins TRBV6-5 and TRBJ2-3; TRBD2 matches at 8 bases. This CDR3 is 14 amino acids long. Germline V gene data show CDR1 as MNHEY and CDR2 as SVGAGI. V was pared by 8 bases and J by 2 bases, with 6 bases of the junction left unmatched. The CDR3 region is CASGRGGPTDTQYF. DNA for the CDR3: TGTGCCAGCGGCCGGGGGGGGCCCACAGATACGCAGTATTTT.